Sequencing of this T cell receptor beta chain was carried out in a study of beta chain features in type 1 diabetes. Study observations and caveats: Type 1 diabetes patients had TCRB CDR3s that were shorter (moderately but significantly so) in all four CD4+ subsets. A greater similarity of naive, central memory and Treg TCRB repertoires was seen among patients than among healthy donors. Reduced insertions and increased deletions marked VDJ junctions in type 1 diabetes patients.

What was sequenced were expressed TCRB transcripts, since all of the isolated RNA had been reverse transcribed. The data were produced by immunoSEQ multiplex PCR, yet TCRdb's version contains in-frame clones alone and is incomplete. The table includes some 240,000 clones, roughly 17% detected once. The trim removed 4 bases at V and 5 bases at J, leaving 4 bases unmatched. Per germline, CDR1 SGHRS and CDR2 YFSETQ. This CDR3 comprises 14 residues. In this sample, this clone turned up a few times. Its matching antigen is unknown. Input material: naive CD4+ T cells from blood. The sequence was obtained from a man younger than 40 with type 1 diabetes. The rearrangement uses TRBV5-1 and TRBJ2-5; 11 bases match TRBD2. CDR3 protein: CASSPTSGSETQYF. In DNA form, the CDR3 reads TGCGCCAGCAGCCCTACTAGCGGGAGCGAGACCCAGTACTTC.